This TCR beta chain is drawn from a study of shared clonotypes between healthy human individuals. The assay was immunoSEQ multiplex PCR, and TCRdb's table has in-frame clones only and misses some. The sample records approximately 2,000,000 clones, approximately 90% being singletons. The CDR3 is made up of 15 amino acids. The germline gives CDR1 MGHDK, CDR2 SYGVNS. The J segment lost 5 bases and the V segment lost 8 bases, leaving 12 bases of the junction unmatched. The sample taken for sequencing was naive CD4+ T cells from PBMCs. Subset reported: CD45RA+ positively selected. The V call is TRBV25-1, the J call TRBJ1-1; 9 nucleotides agree with TRBD1. The TCR was taken from a man between 18 and 29 years old in good health. Some clones in this sample may be carry-over from other donors' samples. The chain's CDR3 is CASRGLQGASTEAFF. The CDR3 nucleotides read TGTGCCAGCCGAGGACTACAGGGGGCGTCTACTGAAGCTTTCTTT. Supplemented by reference TRBV25-1 and TRBJ1-1, the full variable domain reads EADIYQTPRYLVIGTGKKITLECSQTMGHDKMYWYQQDPGMELHLIHYSYGVNSTEKGDLSSESTVSRIRTEHFPLTLESARPSHTSQYLCASRGLQGASTEAFFGQGTRLTVV.